This entry features one TCR beta chain sequence. For recovered donors of Cohort 3, there were two negative PCRs, clearance, or symptom resolution. In the authors' workflow: Reference gene primer amplification yielded estimated nucleated cell counts. Profiling relied on immunoSEQ multiplex PCR, and the TCRdb table lists in-frame clones only, not all of them. From that table come the V and J calls and clone size; the DNA was used to work out D and trimming. Of almost 200,000 clones in the sample, roughly 90% were seen once. This specimen belongs to a study of blood T cell repertoires in COVID-19. Study background: The United States, Italy and Spain provided the acute and convalescent COVID-19 samples. From T cells, B-cell-depleted T cells, or PBMCs came the material, which was cDNA or gDNA.

Germline CDR1 reads MDHEN; CDR2 reads SYDVKM. The CDR3 runs to 15 residues. Trimming removed 5 bases from V and 0 bases from J, with 11 bases in between. The source is a woman between 18 and 29 years old who had recovered from COVID-19. J is TRBJ1-3 and V is TRBV28; D unresolved. Sequenced material: PBMCs or T cells enriched from blood (not recorded which). As DNA, the CDR3 is TGTGCCAGCAGTATAGACACGAGCTCTGGAAACACCATATATTTT. Amino acids: CASSIDTSSGNTIYF.